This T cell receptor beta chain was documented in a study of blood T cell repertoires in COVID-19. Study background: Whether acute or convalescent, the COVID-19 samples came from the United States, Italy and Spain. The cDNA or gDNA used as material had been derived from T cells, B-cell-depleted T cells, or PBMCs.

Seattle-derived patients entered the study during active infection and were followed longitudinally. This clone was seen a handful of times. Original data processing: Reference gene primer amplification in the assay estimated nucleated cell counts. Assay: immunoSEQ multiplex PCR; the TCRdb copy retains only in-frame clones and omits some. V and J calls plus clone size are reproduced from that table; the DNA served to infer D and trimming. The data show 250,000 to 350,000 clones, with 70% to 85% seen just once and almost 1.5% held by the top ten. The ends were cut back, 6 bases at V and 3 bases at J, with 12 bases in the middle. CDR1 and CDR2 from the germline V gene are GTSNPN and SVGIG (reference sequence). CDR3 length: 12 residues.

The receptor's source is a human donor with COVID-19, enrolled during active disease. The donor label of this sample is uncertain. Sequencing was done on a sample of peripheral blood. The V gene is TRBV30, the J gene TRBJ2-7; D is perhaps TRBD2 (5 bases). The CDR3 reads CACQAGLYEQYF. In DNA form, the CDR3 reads TGTGCCTGTCAGGCAGGACTCTACGAGCAGTACTTC.